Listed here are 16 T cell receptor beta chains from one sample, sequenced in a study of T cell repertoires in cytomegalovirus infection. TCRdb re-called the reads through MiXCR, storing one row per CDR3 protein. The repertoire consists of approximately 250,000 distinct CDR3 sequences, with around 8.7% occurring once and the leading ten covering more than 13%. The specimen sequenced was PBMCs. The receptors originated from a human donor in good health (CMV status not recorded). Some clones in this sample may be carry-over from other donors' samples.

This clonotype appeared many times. The CDR3 spells CASSPTGQGAPREYF. CDR3 DNA sequence: TGTGCCAGCAGCCCCACCGGACAGGGGGCCCCCCGGGAGTACTTC. This sequence joins TRBV7-2 and TRBJ2-7, with 11 bases fitting TRBD1. CDR3 length equals 15 residues. V lost 5 bases and J lost 11; bases outside the gene matches: 14. Looked up from germline, CDR1 is SGHTA and CDR2 is FQGNSA.

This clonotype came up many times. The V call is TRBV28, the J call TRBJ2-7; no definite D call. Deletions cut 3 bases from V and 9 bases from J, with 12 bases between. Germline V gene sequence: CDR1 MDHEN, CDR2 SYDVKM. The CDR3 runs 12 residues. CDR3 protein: CASSLLTYRQYF. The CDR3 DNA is TGTGCCAGCAGTTTGCTTACATACAGGCAGTACTTC.

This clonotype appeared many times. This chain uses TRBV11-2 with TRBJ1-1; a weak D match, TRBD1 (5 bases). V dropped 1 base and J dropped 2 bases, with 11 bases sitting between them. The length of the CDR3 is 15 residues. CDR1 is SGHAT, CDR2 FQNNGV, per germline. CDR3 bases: TGTGCCAGCAGCTTAGCCTCGACAGCCAACACTGAAGCTTTCTTT. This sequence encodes CASSLASTANTEAFF. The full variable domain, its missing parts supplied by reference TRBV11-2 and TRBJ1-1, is EAGVAQSPRYKIIEKRQSVAFWCNPISGHATLYWYQQILGQGPKLLIQFQNNGVVDDSQLPKDRFSAERLKGVDSTLKIQPAKLEDSAVYLCASSLASTANTEAFFGQGTRLTVV.

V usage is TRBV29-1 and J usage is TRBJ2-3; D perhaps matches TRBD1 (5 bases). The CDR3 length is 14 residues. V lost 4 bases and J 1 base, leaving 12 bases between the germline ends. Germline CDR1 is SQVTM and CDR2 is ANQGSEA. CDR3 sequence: CSVARQGGTDTQYF. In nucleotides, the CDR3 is TGCAGCGTTGCCAGGCAGGGTGGCACAGATACGCAGTATTTT.

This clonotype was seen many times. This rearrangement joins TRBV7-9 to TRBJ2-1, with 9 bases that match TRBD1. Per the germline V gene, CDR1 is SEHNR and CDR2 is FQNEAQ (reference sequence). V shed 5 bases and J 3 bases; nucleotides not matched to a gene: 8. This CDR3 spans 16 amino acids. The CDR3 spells CASSILDRGDYNEQFF. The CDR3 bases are TGTGCCAGCAGCATTTTGGACAGGGGCGACTACAATGAGCAGTTCTTC.

The CDR3: CASTSPPGQGAYEQYF. CDR3 DNA sequence: TGTGCCAGCACCTCACCCCCCGGACAGGGGGCTTACGAGCAGTACTTC. This chain connects TRBV6-5 to TRBJ2-7; TRBD1 matches 11 bases. This CDR3 contains 16 residues. The germline V gene has CDR1 MNHEY and CDR2 SVGAGI. V lost 7 bases and J lost 4; bases outside the gene matches: 12.

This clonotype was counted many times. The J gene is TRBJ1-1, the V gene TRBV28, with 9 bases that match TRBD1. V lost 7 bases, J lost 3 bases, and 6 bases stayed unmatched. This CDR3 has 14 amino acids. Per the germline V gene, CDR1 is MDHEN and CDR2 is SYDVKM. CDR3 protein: CASTLTGGHTEAFF. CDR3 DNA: TGTGCCAGCACCTTGACAGGGGGACACACTGAAGCTTTCTTT.

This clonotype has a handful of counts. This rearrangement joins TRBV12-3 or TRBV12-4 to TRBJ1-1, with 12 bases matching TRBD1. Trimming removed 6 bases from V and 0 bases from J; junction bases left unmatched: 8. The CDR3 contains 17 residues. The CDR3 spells CASRATGTGGVNTEAFF. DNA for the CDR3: TGTGCCAGCAGGGCTACCGGGACAGGGGGCGTGAACACTGAAGCTTTCTTT.

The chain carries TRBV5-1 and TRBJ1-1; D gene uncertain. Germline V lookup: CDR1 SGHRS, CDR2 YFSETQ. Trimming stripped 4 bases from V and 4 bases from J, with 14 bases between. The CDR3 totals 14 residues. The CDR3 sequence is CASSRDTLSTEAFF. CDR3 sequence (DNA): TGCGCCAGCAGCAGAGACACCCTGAGCACTGAAGCTTTCTTT.

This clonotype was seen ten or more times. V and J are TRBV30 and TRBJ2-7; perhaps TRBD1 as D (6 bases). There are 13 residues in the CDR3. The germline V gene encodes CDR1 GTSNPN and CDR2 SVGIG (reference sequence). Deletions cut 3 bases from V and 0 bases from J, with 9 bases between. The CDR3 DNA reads TGTGCCTGGAGCGGGGACAACTCCTACGAGCAGTACTTC. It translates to CAWSGDNSYEQYF.

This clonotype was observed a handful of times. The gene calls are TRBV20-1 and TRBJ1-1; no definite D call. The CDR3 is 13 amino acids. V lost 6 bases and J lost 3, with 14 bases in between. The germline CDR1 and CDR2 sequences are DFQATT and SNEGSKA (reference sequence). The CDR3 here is CSAFSTVDTEAFF. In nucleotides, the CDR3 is TGCAGTGCATTTTCGACCGTGGACACTGAAGCTTTCTTT.

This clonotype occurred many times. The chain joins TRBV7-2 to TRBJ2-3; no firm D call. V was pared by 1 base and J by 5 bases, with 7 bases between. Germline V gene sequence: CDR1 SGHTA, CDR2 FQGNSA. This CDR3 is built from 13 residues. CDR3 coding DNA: TGTGCCAGCAGCTTAGGGACGGTAGATACGCAGTATTTT. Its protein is CASSLGTVDTQYF.

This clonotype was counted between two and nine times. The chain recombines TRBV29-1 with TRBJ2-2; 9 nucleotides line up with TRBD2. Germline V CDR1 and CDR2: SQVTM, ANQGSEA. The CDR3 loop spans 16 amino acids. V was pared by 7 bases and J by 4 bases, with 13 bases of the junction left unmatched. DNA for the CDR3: TGCAGCGCCTCCGAGGCGGGGGGGGTTGGCACCGGGGAGCTGTTTTTT. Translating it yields CSASEAGGVGTGELFF.

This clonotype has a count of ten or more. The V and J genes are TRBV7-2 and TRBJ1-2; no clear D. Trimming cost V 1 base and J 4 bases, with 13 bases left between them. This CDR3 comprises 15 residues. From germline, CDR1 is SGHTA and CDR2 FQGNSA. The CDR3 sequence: CASSLDTGNSYGYTF. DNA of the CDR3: TGTGCCAGCAGCTTAGATACGGGGAACAGCTATGGCTACACCTTC.

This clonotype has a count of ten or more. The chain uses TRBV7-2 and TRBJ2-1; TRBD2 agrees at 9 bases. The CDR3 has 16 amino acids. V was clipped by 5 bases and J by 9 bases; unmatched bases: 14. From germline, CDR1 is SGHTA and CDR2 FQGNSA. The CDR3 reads CASSPVLAGTQGEQFF. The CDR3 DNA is TGTGCCAGCAGCCCTGTACTAGCGGGTACCCAGGGTGAGCAGTTCTTC.

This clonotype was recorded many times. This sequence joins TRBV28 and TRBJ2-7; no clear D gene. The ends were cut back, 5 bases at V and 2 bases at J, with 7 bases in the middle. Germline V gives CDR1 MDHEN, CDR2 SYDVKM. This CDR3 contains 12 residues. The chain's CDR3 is CASSTVPYEQYF. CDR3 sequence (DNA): TGTGCCAGCAGTACGGTCCCCTACGAGCAGTACTTC.